These 17 T cell receptor beta chains came from one sample sequenced in a study of OX40 agonist ivuxolimab in advanced cancers. The library came from the immunoSEQ multiplex PCR assay. Entries here come from immuneACCESS through TCRdb and include only in-frame sequences with V and J called. Some clones fail to appear in such tables; in the studies checked, an unresolved V gene covers under half of the shortfall, and the cause of the remainder is unknown. For this sample there are over 55,000 clones; roughly 87% appear just once. The leading ten clones occupy around 10% of the sample. The sequences come from CD4+ or CD8+ T cells sorted from blood, collected in a trial of the OX40 agonist ivuxolimab. These TCRs come from an adult with an advanced solid tumor such as melanoma, head and neck, liver or kidney cancer.

The chain is built from TRBV2 and TRBJ2-7, with D uncertain. The germline V gene encodes CDR1 SNHLY and CDR2 FYNNEI. The CDR3 extends over 12 amino acids. Trimming removed 8 bases at V and 2 bases at J, with 10 bases between. Here the CDR3 reads CASRSDPYEQYV. CDR3 nucleotides: TGTGCCAGCCGTTCAGACCCCTACGAGCAGTACGTC.

DNA of the CDR3: TGTGCCAGCAGCCGCGGCGCTGGACAGGCCTACGAGCAGTACGTC. It encodes CASSRGAGQAYEQYV. The chain employs TRBV11-2 and TRBJ2-7; 7 nucleotides line up with TRBD1. The germline gives CDR1 SGHAT, CDR2 FQNNGV. Trimming at V came to 5 bases and at J to 2 bases, leaving 9 bases not matched to a gene. The CDR3 totals 15 residues.

This clone came up a few times. This chain connects TRBV7-9 to TRBJ1-1; 7 positions agree with TRBD1. Germline loops: CDR1 SEHNR, CDR2 FQNEAQ (reference sequence). The CDR3 extends over 14 amino acids. Germline trimming cut 7 bases from V and 6 bases from J; bases unmatched to any gene: 11. The CDR3 loop reads CASTTPGGFPEAFF. CDR3 in DNA: TGTGCCAGCACCACCCCAGGGGGGTTTCCTGAAGCTTTCTTT.

This rearrangement joins TRBV4-2 to TRBJ1-4; 8 bases align to TRBD1. V lost 4 bases and J lost 7; bases outside the gene matches: 5. From germline, CDR1 is LGHNA and CDR2 YNFKEQ. The CDR3 is 14 amino acids. CDR3 DNA: TGTGCCAGCAGCCCTATCGGACAGGGTGAAAAACTGTTTTTT. Translation: CASSPIGQGEKLFF.

V and J are TRBV6-5 and TRBJ1-1, with D uncertain. Trimming took 2 bases from V and 5 from J, leaving 15 bases between them. Germline V gene data show CDR1 as MNHEY and CDR2 as SVGAGI. This CDR3 has 15 amino acids. The CDR3 here is CASSYDPGGGTEAFF. CDR3 bases: TGTGCCAGCAGTTACGATCCGGGAGGAGGAACTGAAGCTTTCTTT.

CDR3 region: CASSIGGTTGHEQYF. The CDR3 DNA is TGTGCCAGTAGTATAGGGGGGACCACCGGTCACGAGCAGTACTTC. The chain has TRBV19 and TRBJ2-7; D possibly uses TRBD1 or TRBD2 (5 bases each). The CDR3 length is 15 residues. Germline V gene sequence: CDR1 LNHDA, CDR2 SQIVND (reference sequence). Trimming pared 1 base from V and 5 bases from J, leaving 15 bases between.

The chain couples TRBV5-4 to TRBJ1-2; D unclear. Germline V gene sequence: CDR1 SGHNT, CDR2 YYREEE (reference sequence). The V gene lost 0 bases and the J gene lost 0 bases, with 12 bases spanning the gap. This CDR3 is 16 amino acids long. CDR3 nucleotide sequence: TGTGCCAGCAGCTTGGGGACGGTTCCAGCTAACTATGGCTACACCTTC. Translated, it gives CASSLGTVPANYGYTF.

In its sample, this clone was seen once. The rearrangement joins TRBV27 to TRBJ2-1, with D tentatively TRBD1 or TRBD2 (5 bases each). Germline CDR1 and CDR2: MNHEY and SMNVEV (reference sequence). The CDR3 sequence is 12 residues long. V lost 2 bases and J lost 8, with 7 bases in between. As DNA, the CDR3 is TGTGCCAGCAGTTTACTGGGGGATGAGCAGTTCTTC. The encoded protein is CASSLLGDEQFF.

The sample holds one count of this clone. The chain has TRBV6-5 and TRBJ2-7, with 11 nucleotides matching TRBD1. After removal of 2 bases from V and 4 bases from J, the junction contained 7 bases not matched to a gene. The germline CDR1 and CDR2 sequences are MNHEY and SVGAGI. This CDR3 comprises 16 residues. The CDR3 here is CASSYAGTGGRYEQYF. The CDR3 DNA reads TGTGCCAGCAGTTACGCTGGGACAGGGGGAAGGTACGAGCAGTACTTC.

This clone was detected once. V is TRBV7-9 and J is TRBJ1-1; TRBD1 aligns across 7 bases. Germline V lookup: CDR1 SEHNR, CDR2 FQNEAQ (reference sequence). This CDR3 contains 13 residues. After removal of 5 bases from V and 1 base from J, the junction contained 1 base not matched to a gene. The CDR3 sequence is CASSRTGNTEAFF. Here the CDR3 DNA reads TGTGCCAGCAGCCGGACAGGGAACACTGAAGCTTTCTTT.

The table lists this clone with a count of one. The chain recombines TRBV9 with TRBJ2-3, with no clear D. Germline values: CDR1 SGDLS, CDR2 YYNGEE. Trimming cost V 0 bases and J 0 bases, with 5 bases left between them. The CDR3 spans 14 residues. The CDR3 loop is CASSVVGSTDTQYF. CDR3 coding DNA: TGTGCCAGCAGCGTAGTCGGGAGCACAGATACGCAGTATTTT. The complete variable domain, with remaining parts taken from reference TRBV9 and TRBJ2-3, reads DSGVTQTPKHLITATGQRVTLRCSPRSGDLSVYWYQQSLDQGLQFLIQYYNGEERAKGNILERFSAQQFPDLHSELNLSSLELGDSALYFCASSVVGSTDTQYFGPGTRLTVL.

The gene calls are TRBV11-3 and TRBJ2-1; D ambiguous. V was cut by 1 base and J by 10 bases, with 11 bases left in between. In germline, CDR1 is SGHNT, CDR2 YENEEA. CDR3 length: 13 amino acids. CDR3 in amino acids: CASSLASTTEQFF. The DNA for the CDR3 is TGTGCCAGCAGCTTAGCTTCCACCACAGAGCAGTTCTTC.

The genes are TRBV5-6 and TRBJ2-2; a possible D gene is TRBD2 (6 bases). The CDR3 loop spans 15 amino acids. Trimming stripped 0 bases from V and 7 bases from J, with 13 bases between. Germline V CDR1 and CDR2: SGHDT, YYEEEE. CDR3 DNA sequence: TGTGCCAGCAGCTTGGGTTTACGGCGGGGCGGGGAGCTGTTTTTT. It translates to CASSLGLRRGGELFF.

V gene TRBV29-1 combines with J gene TRBJ2-7; 8 nucleotides match TRBD2. Germline V gives CDR1 SQVTM, CDR2 ANQGSEA. V lost 1 base to trimming and J lost 3 bases; unmatched junction nucleotides: 8. The CDR3 is 15 amino acids. The CDR3 nucleotides read TGCAGCGTTGAAGTTGCAGGCGGGAGGTACTACGAGCAGTACTTC. Translating gives CSVEVAGGRYYEQYF.

The chain links TRBV6-9 to TRBJ2-7; D is perhaps TRBD1 or TRBD2 (5 bases each). The CDR3 sequence is 15 residues long. Trimming took 7 bases from V and 0 from J, leaving 16 bases between them. Germline V gene sequence: CDR1 MNHGY, CDR2 SVAAGI. CDR3 residues: CASIHPGAHSYEQYV. The CDR3 DNA sequence: TGTGCCAGCATACACCCCGGGGCGCACTCCTACGAGCAGTACGTC.

The chain combines TRBV6-4 with TRBJ1-1, with D possibly being TRBD1 (5 bases). Trimming pared 6 bases from V and 1 base from J, leaving 9 bases between. Looked up from germline, CDR1 is MRHNA and CDR2 is SNTAGT. The CDR3 has 13 amino acids. CDR3 region: CASRPGENTEAFF. DNA of the CDR3: TGTGCCAGCAGGCCGGGGGAGAACACTGAAGCTTTCTTT.

This chain connects TRBV27 to TRBJ2-1; 8 nucleotides align to TRBD1. With 6 bases clipped from V and 4 bases from J, the junction kept 11 bases outside the gene matches. Germline V gene data show CDR1 as MNHEY and CDR2 as SMNVEV (reference sequence). The CDR3 is 16 residues long. For the CDR3, the DNA is TGTGCCAGCAGCCCCTTAGGACAGGGCGTGTACAATGAGCAGTTCTTC. Translation: CASSPLGQGVYNEQFF.